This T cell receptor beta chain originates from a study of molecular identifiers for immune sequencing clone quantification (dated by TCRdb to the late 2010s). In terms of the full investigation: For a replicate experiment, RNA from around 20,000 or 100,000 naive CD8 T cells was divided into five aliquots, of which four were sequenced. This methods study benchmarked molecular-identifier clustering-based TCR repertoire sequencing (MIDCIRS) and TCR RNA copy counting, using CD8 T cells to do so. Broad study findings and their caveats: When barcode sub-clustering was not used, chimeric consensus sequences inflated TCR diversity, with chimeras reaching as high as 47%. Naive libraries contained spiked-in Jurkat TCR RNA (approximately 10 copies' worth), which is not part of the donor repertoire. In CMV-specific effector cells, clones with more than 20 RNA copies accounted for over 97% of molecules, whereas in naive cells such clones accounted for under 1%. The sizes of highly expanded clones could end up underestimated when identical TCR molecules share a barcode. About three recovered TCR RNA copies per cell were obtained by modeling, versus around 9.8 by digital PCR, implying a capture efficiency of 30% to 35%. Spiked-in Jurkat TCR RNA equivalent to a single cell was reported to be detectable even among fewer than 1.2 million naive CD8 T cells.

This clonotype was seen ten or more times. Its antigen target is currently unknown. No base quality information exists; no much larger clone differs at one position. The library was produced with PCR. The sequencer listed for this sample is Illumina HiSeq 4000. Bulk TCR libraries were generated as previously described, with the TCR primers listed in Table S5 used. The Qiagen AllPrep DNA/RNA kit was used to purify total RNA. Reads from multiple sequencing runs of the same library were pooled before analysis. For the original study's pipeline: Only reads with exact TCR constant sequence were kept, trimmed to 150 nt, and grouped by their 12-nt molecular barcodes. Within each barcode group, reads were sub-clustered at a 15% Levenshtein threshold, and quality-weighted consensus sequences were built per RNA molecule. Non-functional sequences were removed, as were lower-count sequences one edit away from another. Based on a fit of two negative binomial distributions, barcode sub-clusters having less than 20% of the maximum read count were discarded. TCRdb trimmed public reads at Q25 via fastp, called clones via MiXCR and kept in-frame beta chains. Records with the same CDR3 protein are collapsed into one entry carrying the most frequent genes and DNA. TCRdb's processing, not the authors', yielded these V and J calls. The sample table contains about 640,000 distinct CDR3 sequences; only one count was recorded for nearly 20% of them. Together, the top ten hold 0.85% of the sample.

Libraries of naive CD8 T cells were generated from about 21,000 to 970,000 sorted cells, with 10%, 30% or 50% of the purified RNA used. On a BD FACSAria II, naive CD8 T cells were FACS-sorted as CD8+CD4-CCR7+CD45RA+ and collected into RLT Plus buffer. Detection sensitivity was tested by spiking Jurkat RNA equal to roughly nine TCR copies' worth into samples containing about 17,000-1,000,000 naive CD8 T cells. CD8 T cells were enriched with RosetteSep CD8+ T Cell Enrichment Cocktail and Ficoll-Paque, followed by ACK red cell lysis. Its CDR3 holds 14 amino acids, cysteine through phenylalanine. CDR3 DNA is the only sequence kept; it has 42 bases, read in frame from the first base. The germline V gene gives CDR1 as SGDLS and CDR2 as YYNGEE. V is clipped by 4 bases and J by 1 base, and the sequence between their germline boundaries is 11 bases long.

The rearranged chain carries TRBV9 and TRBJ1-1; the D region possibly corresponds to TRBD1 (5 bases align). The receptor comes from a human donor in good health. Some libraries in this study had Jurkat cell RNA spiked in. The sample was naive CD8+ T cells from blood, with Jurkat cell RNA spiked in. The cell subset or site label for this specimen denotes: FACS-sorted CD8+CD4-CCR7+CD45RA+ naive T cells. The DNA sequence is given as TGTGCCAGCAGCCCTGGGGGGACGAACACTGAAGCTTTCTTT. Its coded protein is CASSPGGTNTEAFF.